This T cell receptor beta chain was identified during a study of T cell responses to AZD1222 COVID-19 vaccine. TCRdb's table, derived via immunoSEQ multiplex PCR, lists solely in-frame clones and lacks some. The table includes roughly 120,000 clones, roughly 89% detected once. Germline V gene data show CDR1 as SEHNR and CDR2 as FQNEAQ (reference sequence). The CDR3 spans 15 residues. With V trimmed by 5 bases and J by 4 bases, 9 bases remained unmatched. Here the sequenced sample was peripheral blood, taken on day 0 of AZD1222 vaccination. This sequence joins TRBV7-9 and TRBJ2-7; 9 bases are shared with TRBD2. The sequence was collected from an adult in good health. As DNA, the CDR3 is TGTGCCAGCAGCCTTAGCGGGAGTGACGGATACGAGCAGTACTTC. It is translated as CASSLSGSDGYEQYF. Filled out from reference TRBV7-9 and TRBJ2-7, the complete variable domain reads DTGVSQNPRHKITKRGQNVTFRCDPISEHNRLYWYRQTLGQGPEFLTYFQNEAQLEKSRLLSDRFSAERPKGSFSTLEIQRTEQGDSAMYLCASSLSGSDGYEQYFGPGTRLTVT.